Detailed here is one T cell receptor (beta chain). Its cognate antigen is unknown. This specimen comes from a study of T cell responses to AZD1222 COVID-19 vaccine. Overall study results and limits: Clonal diversity may have been underestimated in mostly white British donors. Vaccine-related CD4 TCRs covered spike, predominating at 160-218 and 743-854. Only 5 or 6 individuals given AZD1222 were seropositive at baseline.

Both about-4-week and about-12-week second-dose recipients were combined. The V gene's germline CDR1 is MNHEY and CDR2 SVGAGI. The V gene end was trimmed by 4 bases and the J gene end by 3 bases; junction bases not matched to a gene: 7. The CDR3 is 15 residues long. Libraries were prepared by immunoSEQ multiplex PCR; TCRdb keeps only in-frame clonotypes and omits some of them. The sample has about 60,000 clones, more than 60% seen once. The clonotype comes from an adult who received the AZD1222 COVID-19 vaccine. The sequences come from peripheral blood, collected 28 days after the second AZD1222 dose. The chain is built from TRBV6-5 and TRBJ2-7; TRBD1 matches 9 bases. Written as DNA, the CDR3 is TGTGCCAGCAGTTTCGCCGGGACAGGGAGCTACGAGCAGTACTTC. Its protein product is CASSFAGTGSYEQYF.